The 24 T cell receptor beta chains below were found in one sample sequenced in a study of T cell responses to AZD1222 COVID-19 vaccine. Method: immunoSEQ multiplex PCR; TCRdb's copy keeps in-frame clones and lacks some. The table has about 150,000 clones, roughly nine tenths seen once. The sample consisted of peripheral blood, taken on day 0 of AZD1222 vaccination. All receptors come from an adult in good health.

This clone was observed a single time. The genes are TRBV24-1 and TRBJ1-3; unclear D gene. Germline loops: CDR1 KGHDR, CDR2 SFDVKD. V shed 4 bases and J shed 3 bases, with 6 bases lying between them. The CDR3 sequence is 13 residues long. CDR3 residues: CATSDHNGNTIYF. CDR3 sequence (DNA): TGTGCCACCAGTGACCACAATGGAAACACCATATATTTT.

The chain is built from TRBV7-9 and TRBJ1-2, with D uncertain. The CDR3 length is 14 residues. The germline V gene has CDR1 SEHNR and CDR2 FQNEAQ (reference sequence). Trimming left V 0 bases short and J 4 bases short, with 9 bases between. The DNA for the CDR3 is TGTGCCAGCAGCTTAGCAACACCTTCCTATGGCTACACCTTC. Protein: CASSLATPSYGYTF.

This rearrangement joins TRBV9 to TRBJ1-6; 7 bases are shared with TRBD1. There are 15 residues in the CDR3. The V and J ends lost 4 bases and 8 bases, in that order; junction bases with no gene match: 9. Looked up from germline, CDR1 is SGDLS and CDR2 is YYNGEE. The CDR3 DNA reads TGTGCCAGCAGCTTAACAGGGGCGAAGGATTCACCCCTCCACTTT. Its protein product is CASSLTGAKDSPLHF.

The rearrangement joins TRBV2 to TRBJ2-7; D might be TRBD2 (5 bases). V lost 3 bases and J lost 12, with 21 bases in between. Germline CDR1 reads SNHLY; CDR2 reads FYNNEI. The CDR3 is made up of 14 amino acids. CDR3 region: CASSEGARVGLWYF. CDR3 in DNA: TGTGCCAGCAGTGAGGGAGCTAGGGTCGGATTATGGTACTTC.

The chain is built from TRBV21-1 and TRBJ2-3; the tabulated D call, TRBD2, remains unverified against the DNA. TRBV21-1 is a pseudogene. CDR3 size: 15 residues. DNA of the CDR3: TGTGCCAGCAGCACCTCTAGCGGGGGGGCTGATACGCAGTATTTT. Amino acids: CASSTSSGGADTQYF.

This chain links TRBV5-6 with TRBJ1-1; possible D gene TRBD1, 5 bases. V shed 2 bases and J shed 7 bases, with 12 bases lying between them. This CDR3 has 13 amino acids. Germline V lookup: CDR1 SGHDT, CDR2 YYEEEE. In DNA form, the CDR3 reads TGTGCCAGCAGCTTCGGGGGATGGGGTGAAGCTTTCTTT. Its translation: CASSFGGWGEAFF.

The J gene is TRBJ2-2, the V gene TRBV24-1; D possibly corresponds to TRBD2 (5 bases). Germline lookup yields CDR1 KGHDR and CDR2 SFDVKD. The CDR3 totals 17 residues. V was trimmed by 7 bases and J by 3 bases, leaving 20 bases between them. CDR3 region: CATSRWAGSKDTGELFF. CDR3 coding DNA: TGTGCCACCAGCCGCTGGGCGGGTAGTAAGGACACCGGGGAGCTGTTTTTT.

In DNA, the CDR3 is TGTGCCTGGAGTGGGGGGTCCAGGAACACTGAAGCTTTCTTT. Its protein is CAWSGGSRNTEAFF. The gene calls are TRBV30 and TRBJ1-1, with D possibly matching TRBD1 (5 bases). The germline V gene has CDR1 GTSNPN and CDR2 SVGIG (reference sequence). This CDR3 has 14 amino acids. Trimming took 1 base from V and 1 from J, leaving 10 bases between them.

CDR3 residues: CAISPGGFNQPQHF. DNA of the CDR3: TGTGCCATCAGTCCCGGGGGTTTCAATCAGCCCCAGCATTTT. The V and J genes are TRBV10-3 and TRBJ1-5, with a weak D call TRBD1 (5 bases). The CDR3 is 14 amino acids. CDR1 and CDR2 (germline): ENHRY, SYGVKD. V was cut by 5 bases and J by 3 bases, with 11 bases left in between.

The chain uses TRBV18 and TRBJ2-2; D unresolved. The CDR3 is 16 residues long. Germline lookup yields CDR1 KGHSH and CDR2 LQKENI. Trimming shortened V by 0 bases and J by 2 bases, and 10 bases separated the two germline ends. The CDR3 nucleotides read TGTGCCAGCTCACCACCAAACGGTCCAAACACCGGGGAGCTGTTTTTT. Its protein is CASSPPNGPNTGELFF. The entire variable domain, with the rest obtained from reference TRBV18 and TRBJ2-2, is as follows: NAGVMQNPRHLVRRRGQEARLRCSPMKGHSHVYWYRQLPEEGLKFMVYLQKENIIDESGMPKERFSAEFPKEGPSILRIQQVVRGDSAAYFCASSPPNGPNTGELFFGEGSRLTVL.

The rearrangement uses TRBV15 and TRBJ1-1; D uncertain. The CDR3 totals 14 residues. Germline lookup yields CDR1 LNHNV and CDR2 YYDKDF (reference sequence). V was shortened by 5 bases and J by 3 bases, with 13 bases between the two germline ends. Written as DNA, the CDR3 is TGTGCCACCAGCCCCCCCCGGTTGGACACTGAAGCTTTCTTT. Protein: CATSPPRLDTEAFF. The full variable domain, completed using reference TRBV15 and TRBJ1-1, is DAMVIQNPRYQVTQFGKPVTLSCSQTLNHNVMYWYQQKSSQAPKLLFHYYDKDFNNEADTPDNFQSRRPNTSFCFLDIRSPGLGDTAMYLCATSPPRLDTEAFFGQGTRLTVV.

The CDR3 region is CASSPTSVLDEQFF. For the CDR3, the DNA is TGTGCCAGCAGCCCGACTAGCGTGCTCGATGAGCAGTTCTTC. V and J are TRBV6-5 and TRBJ2-1; 8 bases line up with TRBD2. Unmatched junction bases numbered 9, after V lost 6 bases and J lost 8 bases. This CDR3 is 14 amino acids long. Germline V CDR1 and CDR2: MNHEY, SVGAGI.

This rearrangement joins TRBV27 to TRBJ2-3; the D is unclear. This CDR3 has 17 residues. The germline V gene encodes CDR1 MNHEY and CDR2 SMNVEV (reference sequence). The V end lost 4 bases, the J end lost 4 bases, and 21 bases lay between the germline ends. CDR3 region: CASSSTAFGFGSDTQYF. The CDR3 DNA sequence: TGTGCCAGCAGTTCAACAGCATTCGGGTTTGGGTCAGATACGCAGTATTTT.

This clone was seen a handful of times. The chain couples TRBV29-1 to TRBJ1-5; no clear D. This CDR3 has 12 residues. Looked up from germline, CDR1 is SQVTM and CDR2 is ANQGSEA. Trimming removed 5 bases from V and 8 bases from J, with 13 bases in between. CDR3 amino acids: CSVISGGEPQHF. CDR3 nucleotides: TGCAGCGTTATCTCAGGTGGAGAGCCCCAGCATTTT.

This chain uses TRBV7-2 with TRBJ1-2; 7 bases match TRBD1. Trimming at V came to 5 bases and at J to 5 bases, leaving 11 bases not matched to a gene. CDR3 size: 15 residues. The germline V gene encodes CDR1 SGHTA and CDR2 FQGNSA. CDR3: CASSAPTGYRYGYTF. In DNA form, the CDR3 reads TGTGCCAGCAGCGCGCCGACAGGGTATAGATATGGCTACACCTTC.

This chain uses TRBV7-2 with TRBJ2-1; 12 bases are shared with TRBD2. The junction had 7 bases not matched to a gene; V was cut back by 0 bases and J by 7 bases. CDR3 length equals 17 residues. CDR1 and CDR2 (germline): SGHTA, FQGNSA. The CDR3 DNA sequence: TGTGCCAGCAGCTTAGCTATCGGACTAGCGGGGATTAATGAGCAGTTCTTC. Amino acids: CASSLAIGLAGINEQFF. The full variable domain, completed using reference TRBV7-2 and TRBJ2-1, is GAGVSQSPSNKVTEKGKDVELRCDPISGHTALYWYRQSLGQGLEFLIYFQGNSAPDKSGLPSDRFSAERTGGSVSTLTIQRTQQEDSAVYLCASSLAIGLAGINEQFFGPGTRLTVL.

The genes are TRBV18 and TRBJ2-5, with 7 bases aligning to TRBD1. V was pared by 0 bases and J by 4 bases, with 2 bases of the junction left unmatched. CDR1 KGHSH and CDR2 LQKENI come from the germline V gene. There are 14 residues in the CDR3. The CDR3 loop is CASSPPTGRETQYF. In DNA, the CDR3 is TGTGCCAGCTCACCACCGACAGGGAGAGAGACCCAGTACTTC. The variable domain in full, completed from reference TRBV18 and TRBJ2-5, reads NAGVMQNPRHLVRRRGQEARLRCSPMKGHSHVYWYRQLPEEGLKFMVYLQKENIIDESGMPKERFSAEFPKEGPSILRIQQVVRGDSAAYFCASSPPTGRETQYFGPGTRLLVL.

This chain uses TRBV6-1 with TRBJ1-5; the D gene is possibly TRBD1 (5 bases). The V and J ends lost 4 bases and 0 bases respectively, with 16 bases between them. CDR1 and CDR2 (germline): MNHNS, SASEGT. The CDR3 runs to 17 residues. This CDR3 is CASSGSAGRDSNQPQHF. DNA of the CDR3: TGTGCCAGCAGTGGGTCGGCAGGGAGGGATAGCAATCAGCCCCAGCATTTT.

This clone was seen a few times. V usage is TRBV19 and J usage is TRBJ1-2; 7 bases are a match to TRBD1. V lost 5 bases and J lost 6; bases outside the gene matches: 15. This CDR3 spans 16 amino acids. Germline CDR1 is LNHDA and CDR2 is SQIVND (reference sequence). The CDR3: CASSVRGPGGPDGYTF. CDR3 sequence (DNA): TGTGCCAGTAGTGTCCGGGGGCCAGGGGGTCCCGATGGCTACACCTTC. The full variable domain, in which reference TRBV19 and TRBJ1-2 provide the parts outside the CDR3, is DGGITQSPKYLFRKEGQNVTLSCEQNLNHDAMYWYRQDPGQGLRLIYYSQIVNDFQKGDIAEGYSVSREKKESFPLTVTSAQKNPTAFYLCASSVRGPGGPDGYTFGSGTRLTVV.

This chain's CDR3 is CASSAQSSYNSPLHF. The CDR3 DNA reads TGTGCCAGCAGCGCACAGAGCTCCTATAATTCACCCCTCCACTTT. The rearrangement links TRBV11-1 to TRBJ1-6; D not resolved. Per the germline V gene, CDR1 is SGHAT and CDR2 is FQDESV (reference sequence). The CDR3 has 15 residues. The V end lost 5 bases, the J end lost 0 bases, and 8 bases lay between the germline ends.

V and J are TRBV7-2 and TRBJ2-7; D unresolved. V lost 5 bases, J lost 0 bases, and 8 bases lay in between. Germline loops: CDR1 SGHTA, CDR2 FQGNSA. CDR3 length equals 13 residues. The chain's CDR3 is CASSPSPSYEQYF. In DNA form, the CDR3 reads TGTGCCAGCAGCCCCAGCCCCTCCTACGAGCAGTACTTC.

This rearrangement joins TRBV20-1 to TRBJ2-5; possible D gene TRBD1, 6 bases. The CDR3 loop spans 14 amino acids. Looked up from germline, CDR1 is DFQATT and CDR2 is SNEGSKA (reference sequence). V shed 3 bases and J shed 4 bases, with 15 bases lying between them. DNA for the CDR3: TGCAGTGCTAGTCCAGGGGATGTTCGAGAGACCCAGTACTTC. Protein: CSASPGDVRETQYF.

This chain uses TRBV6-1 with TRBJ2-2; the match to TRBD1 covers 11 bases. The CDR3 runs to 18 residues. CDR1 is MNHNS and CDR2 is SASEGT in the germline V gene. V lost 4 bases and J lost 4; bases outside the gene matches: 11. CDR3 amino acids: CASSAPPGTGGFTGELFF. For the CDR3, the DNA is TGTGCCAGCAGTGCCCCCCCGGGGACAGGGGGTTTCACCGGGGAGCTGTTTTTT.

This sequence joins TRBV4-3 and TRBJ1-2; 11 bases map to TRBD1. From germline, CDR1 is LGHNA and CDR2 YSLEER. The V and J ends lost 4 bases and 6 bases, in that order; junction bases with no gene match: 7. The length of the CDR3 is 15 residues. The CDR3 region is CASSLGTGGSHGYTF. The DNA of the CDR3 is TGCGCCAGCAGCCTAGGGACAGGGGGTAGTCATGGCTACACCTTC.